The present T cell receptor (beta chain) was sequenced within a study of neurological immune-mediated disorders. Study-level background: There were roughly 35 multiple sclerosis patients; around 31 were relapsing-remitting and 3 were secondary progressive. Findings and limits, study-wide: The repertoires of 18 of 34 multiple sclerosis patients were placed by phylogenetic grouping in a single related-CDR3 cluster, which may be a signature. TCR clonal expansion peaked in HTLV-1-associated myelopathy patients and was lowest in multiple sclerosis patients.

Time point of the sample: longitudinal time-point 1 (baseline). Trimming cost V 2 bases and J 5 bases, with 13 bases left between them. The CDR3 runs 15 residues. The table lists this clonotype with many counts. Its antigen remains unidentified. Each TCR transcript was tagged with a 10-nucleotide random UMI during 5'RACE. TCRdb analysed the 5' RACE reads with MiXCR anew, one entry per CDR3 protein. This sample has under 40,000 distinct CDR3 sequences, with 3% to 3.5% found just once. This clonotype was sampled from a woman aged 55-69 years with multiple sclerosis. The chain carries TRBV12-3 or TRBV12-4 and TRBJ1-5, with D possibly matching TRBD1 (5 bases). What was sequenced was PBMCs. The CDR3 is CASSLSGGRDQPQHF. CDR3 sequence (DNA): TGTGCCAGCAGTTTATCGGGGGGGAGAGATCAGCCCCAGCATTTT.